This T cell receptor beta chain is from a study of regulatory dendritic cells for organ transplantation. Study results and limitations: The most alloreactive TCR clonotypes were found in resting memory CD8+ cells. Naive T cells showed high diversity, memory cells less, memory CD8+ least.

For this clone: Antigen: not known.

The protocol was immunoSEQ multiplex PCR, while the TCRdb copy is restricted to in-frame clones and leaves out a portion. The repertoire holds 30,000 to 35,000 clones, with 85% to 90% as singletons. Germline V gene lookup returns CDR1 SEHNR and CDR2 FQNEAQ (reference sequence). There are 14 residues in the CDR3. The V end was cut by 2 bases, the J end by 0 bases, with 8 bases between. Naive CD45RA+ and memory CD45RO+ CD4+ or CD8+ T cells were FACS-sorted. The TCR originated in a human donor in good health. The rearrangement uses TRBV7-9 and TRBJ2-7, with D uncertain. The sample taken for sequencing was naive CD4+ T cells from blood. As for subset: CD45RA+ naive T cells. Written as DNA, the CDR3 is TGTGCCAGCAGCTTACTGGGGTACTCCTACGAGCAGTACTTC. Protein: CASSLLGYSYEQYF.